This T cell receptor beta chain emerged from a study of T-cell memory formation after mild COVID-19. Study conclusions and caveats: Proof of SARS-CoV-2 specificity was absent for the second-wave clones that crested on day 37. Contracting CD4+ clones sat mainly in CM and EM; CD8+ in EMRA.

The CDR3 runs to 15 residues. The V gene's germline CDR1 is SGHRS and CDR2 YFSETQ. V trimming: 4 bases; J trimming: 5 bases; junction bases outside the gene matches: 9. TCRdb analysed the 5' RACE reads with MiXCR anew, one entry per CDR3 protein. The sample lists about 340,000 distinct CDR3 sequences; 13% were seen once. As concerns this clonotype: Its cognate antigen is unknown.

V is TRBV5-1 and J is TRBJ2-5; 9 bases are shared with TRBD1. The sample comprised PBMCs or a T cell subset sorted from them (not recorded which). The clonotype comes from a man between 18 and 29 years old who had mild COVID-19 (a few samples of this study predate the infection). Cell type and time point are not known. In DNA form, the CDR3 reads TGCGCCAGCAGCCCCGGGACAGGGCCTCGGGAGACCCAGTACTTC. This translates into CASSPGTGPRETQYF.